These T cell receptor beta chains were read from a single sample in a study of cytomegalovirus exposure and HLA in healthy donors. The data were produced by immunoSEQ multiplex PCR, yet TCRdb's version contains in-frame clones alone and is incomplete. The sample lists some 180,000 clones, around 80% occurring once. The specimen sequenced was PBMCs. All receptors derive from a male donor in good health and CMV-seronegative. The CDR3 runs from the conserved cysteine through the conserved F or W. Each record gives: V gene, J gene, D gene, clone size, CDR3 protein, CDR3 DNA. D genes are given only for firm matches. Only part of the rows carry a size: once, few, many, or a class if the clone is expanded.

V gene: TRBV7-9
J gene: TRBJ2-1
D gene: .
clone size: .
CDR3 protein: CASSLDKVGDKNEQFF
CDR3 DNA: TGTGCCAGCAGCTTAGATAAAGTCGGGGACAAGAATGAGCAGTTCTTC

V gene: TRBV7-6
J gene: TRBJ2-1
D gene: TRBD1
clone size: once
CDR3 protein: CASSLGTGGNEQFF
CDR3 DNA: TGTGCCAGCAGCTTGGGGACAGGGGGCAATGAGCAGTTCTTC

V gene: TRBV4-3
J gene: TRBJ1-2
D gene: TRBD1
clone size: few
CDR3 protein: CASSQVRNRDRRIHLSGYTF
CDR3 DNA: TGCGCCAGCAGCCAAGTGAGAAACCGGGACAGGAGAATACACTTGAGTGGCTACACCTTC

V gene: TRBV7-2
J gene: TRBJ1-2
D gene: TRBD1
clone size: .
CDR3 protein: CASSTGQGANYGYTF
CDR3 DNA: TGTGCCAGCAGCACCGGACAGGGAGCTAACTATGGCTACACCTTC

V gene: TRBV2
J gene: TRBJ1-6
D gene: .
clone size: .
CDR3 protein: CASEIQGPYNSPLHF
CDR3 DNA: TGTGCCAGCGAGATTCAGGGGCCCTATAATTCACCCCTCCACTTT

V gene: TRBV25-1
J gene: TRBJ2-2
D gene: .
clone size: .
CDR3 protein: CASSEFTGTGELFF
CDR3 DNA: TGTGCCAGCAGTGAATTTACTGGCACCGGGGAGCTGTTTTTT

V gene: TRBV11-2
J gene: TRBJ2-5
D gene: TRBD2
clone size: .
CDR3 protein: CASSLNAGGRETQYF
CDR3 DNA: TGTGCCAGCAGCTTAAATGCGGGGGGGCGAGAGACCCAGTACTTC

V gene: TRBV25-1
J gene: TRBJ2-6
D gene: .
clone size: few
CDR3 protein: CASSEWRAGANVLTF
CDR3 DNA: TGTGCCAGCAGTGAATGGAGGGCTGGGGCCAACGTCCTGACTTTC

V gene: TRBV18
J gene: TRBJ2-7
D gene: TRBD1
clone size: .
CDR3 protein: CASSENTNRGEQYF
CDR3 DNA: TGTGCCAGCTCAGAAAACACCAACAGGGGTGAGCAGTACTTC

V gene: TRBV6-1
J gene: TRBJ1-1
D gene: .
clone size: once
CDR3 protein: CASSEMRGRTEAFF
CDR3 DNA: TGTGCCAGCAGTGAAATGAGGGGGAGAACTGAAGCTTTCTTT

V gene: TRBV5-1
J gene: TRBJ1-2
D gene: TRBD1
clone size: .
CDR3 protein: CASSLARDRFYGYTF
CDR3 DNA: TGCGCCAGCAGCTTGGCCCGGGACAGGTTCTATGGCTACACCTTC

V gene: TRBV27
J gene: TRBJ2-6
D gene: TRBD1
clone size: .
CDR3 protein: CASSPWGQGGTGANVLTF
CDR3 DNA: TGTGCCAGCAGCCCATGGGGACAGGGTGGGACTGGGGCCAACGTCCTGACTTTC

V gene: TRBV27
J gene: TRBJ2-1
D gene: .
clone size: .
CDR3 protein: CASSLSPTDYNEQFF
CDR3 DNA: TGTGCCAGCAGTTTATCCCCGACAGACTACAATGAGCAGTTCTTC